This TCR beta chain was observed in a study of blood T cell repertoires in COVID-19. Looking at the study overall: T cells, B-cell-depleted T cells, or PBMCs provided the cDNA or gDNA that served as material.

V lost 3 bases to trimming and J lost 7 bases; unmatched junction nucleotides: 9. Germline CDR1 reads SGDLS; CDR2 reads YYNGEE. The CDR3 is 15 amino acids. The table came from immunoSEQ multiplex PCR; TCRdb's copy has only in-frame clones and leaves some out. This sample has about 120,000 clones, with 75% to 80% found just once. The sequence was collected from a woman aged 80 or over with active or convalescent COVID-19. The genes are TRBV9 and TRBJ2-7; 11 bases are shared with TRBD1. Material: peripheral blood. CDR3 coding DNA: TGTGCCAGCAGCGAAACTCCGGGACAGGGGGTAGAGCAGTACTTC. Protein product: CASSETPGQGVEQYF.